This T cell receptor (beta chain) was sequenced in a study of T-cell reconstitution after alpha-beta-depleted transplantation in children. Findings and limits, study-wide: The origin of alpha-beta T cells about two months after transplant was reportedly several hundred expanded graft clones.

It was with unique molecular identifiers that the TCRbeta library was prepared. TCRdb re-analysed the PCR reads in MiXCR, keeping a single row per CDR3 protein. The sample consists of just over 950,000 distinct CDR3 sequences, about 29% of them appearing once. The CDR3 runs 15 residues. V lost 0 bases and J lost 5, with 12 bases in between. Germline CDR1 reads SGHDT; CDR2 reads YYEEEE. Details on this clonotype: Its antigen is not known.

The chain combines TRBV5-6 with TRBJ2-1; weak D call: TRBD2 (7 bases). The source is a boy under three years old who had a stem cell transplant for SCID, so the T cells may come from the graft donor. The sequencing used PBMCs, mostly from graft donor cells, collected 360 days after TCRalphabeta/CD19-depleted stem cell transplant. Written as DNA, the CDR3 is TGTGCCAGCAGCTTGGGGCGGGGGCCTAACAATGAGCAGTTCTTC. This translates into CASSLGRGPNNEQFF.